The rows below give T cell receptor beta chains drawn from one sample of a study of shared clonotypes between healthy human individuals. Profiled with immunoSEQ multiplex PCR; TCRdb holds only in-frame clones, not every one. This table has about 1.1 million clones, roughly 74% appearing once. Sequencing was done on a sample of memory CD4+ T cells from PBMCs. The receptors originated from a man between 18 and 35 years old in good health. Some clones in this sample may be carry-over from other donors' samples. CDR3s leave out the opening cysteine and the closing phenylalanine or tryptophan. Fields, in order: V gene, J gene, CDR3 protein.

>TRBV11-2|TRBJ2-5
ASSLNTYQETQY
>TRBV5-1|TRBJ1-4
ASSLVAGKAGELF
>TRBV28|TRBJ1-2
ASRSPSAEGYT
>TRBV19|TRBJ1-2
ASRQQKNYGYT
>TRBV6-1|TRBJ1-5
ASSESYNQPQH
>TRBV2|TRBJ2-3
ASKNGLAVTSTDTQY
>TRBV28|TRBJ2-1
ASSSQTGEAGNEQF
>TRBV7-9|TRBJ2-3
ASSLWTVGTDTQY
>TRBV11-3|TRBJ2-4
ASSPQVLAKNIQY
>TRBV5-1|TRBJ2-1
ASSHSGDSYNEQF
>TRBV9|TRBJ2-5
ASSERGLFQETQY
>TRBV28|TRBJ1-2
ASSLLAGYGYT
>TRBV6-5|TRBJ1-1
ASSEVLTEAF
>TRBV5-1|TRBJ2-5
ASSPVTSGRQETQY
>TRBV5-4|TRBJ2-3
ASSLGTILAGGPNTQY
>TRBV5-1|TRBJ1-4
ASSLEAGSEKLF